Detailed here is one T cell receptor beta chain. Its antigen is currently not known. Qualities for individual bases were not recorded, and no much larger clone is one base off. Whole blood was collected in K2EDTA tubes by collaborating institutions according to the institutions' own protocols. For TCRbeta analysis, collaborator samples were shipped as frozen whole blood, as isolated PBMCs, or as DNA extracted from either sample type. These data are taken from a study of blood T cell repertoires in COVID-19 (dated by TCRdb to the early 2020s). With respect to the entire study: The collaborator samples originated in the United States, Italy and Spain and spanned the acute and convalescent phases of COVID-19. Samples came from the ongoing ImmuneRACE study (first 160 participants) plus 1,254 subjects from 6 global collaborators. The material from the prospective study consisted of cDNA or gDNA derived from T cells, B-cell-depleted T cells, or PBMCs. The sample metadata nearly always contained a de-identified subject ID, COVID-19 status, age in years and sex. The dataset comprised deeply sampled blood TCRbeta repertoires from subjects exposed to, actively infected with, or recovered from COVID-19. Where available, HLA class I and class II types were taken from metadata supplied by the sample provider and were not determined by assay-based typing. The repertoires were made available in a free public database intended to serve as a resource for research on the immune response to SARS-CoV-2. On the study overall, not on this receptor specifically: The quantity of clinical and demographic metadata differed by source and by participant and was supplied without curation.

CDR1 LNHDA and CDR2 SQIVND were looked up in the germline V gene (reference sequence). Trimming removed 4 bases from V and 7 bases from J; the gene matches leave 6 bases unexplained. The CDR3 has 14 amino acids, counting the end cysteine and phenylalanine. Left in the record is the CDR3 DNA by itself, 42 bases read in frame from the first base. The immunoSEQ Assay, a bias-controlled multiplex PCR, was used to amplify TCRbeta CDR3 regions from genomic DNA. On the authors' methods: The number of nucleated cells in each sample was estimated from the amplification of reference gene primers within the assay. Sequence reads were collapsed and filtered to measure the absolute abundance of every unique TCRbeta CDR3 rearrangement. Productive Simpson clonality was computed per sample as the square root of Simpson's diversity index over productive rearrangements. In its TCRdb copy, this immuneACCESS table keeps in-frame sequences only and misses some clones. Where compared with another copy, unresolved V genes explain less than half of these, and the others have no known cause. The D gene and trimming were derived from the DNA, and the V and J assignments and clone size from that table. In all, the sample holds about 160,000 clones, and approximately 88% of those were seen once. The ten largest clones represent roughly 9.2% of the sample.

The rearranged chain carries TRBV19 and TRBJ1-5; TRBD1 fits 8 bases in the junction. This receptor was identified in a woman older than 75 with active or convalescent COVID-19. The source material was peripheral blood. In nucleotide form, the sequence is TGTGCCAGTAGTAAGACAGGGGTCAGACAGCCCCAGCATTTT. It codes for CASSKTGVRQPQHF.